These T cell receptor beta chains were read from a single sample in a study of blood T cell repertoires in COVID-19. This table comes from immunoSEQ multiplex PCR, and its TCRdb copy is limited to in-frame clones, with some not included. The sample lists about 190,000 clones, 80% to 90% occurring once. Sequenced: peripheral blood. These receptors were obtained from a young man with acute or convalescent COVID-19. The CDR3 runs from the conserved cysteine through the conserved F or W. The order of the fields is J gene, clone size, V gene, D gene, CDR3 protein, CDR3 DNA. A D gene is named only where the DNA matches it firmly. Clone size is not always given. Where it is, it says once, few, many or a class for expanded clones.

TRBJ1-1	NA	TRBV5-8	TRBD1	CASSSYRGLVTEAFF	TGTGCCAGCAGCTCTTACAGGGGTTTAGTCACTGAAGCTTTCTTT
TRBJ2-1	NA	TRBV9	TRBD1	CASSVEGQGANEQFF	TGTGCCAGCAGCGTAGAGGGACAGGGGGCCAATGAGCAGTTCTTC
TRBJ1-3	NA	TRBV5-1	NA	CASKSGGNTIYF	TGCGCCAGCAAATCCGGTGGAAACACCATATATTTT
TRBJ2-3	NA	TRBV6-5	TRBD2	CASSYRTSGRADTQYF	TGTGCCAGCAGTTACAGGACTAGCGGGAGGGCAGATACGCAGTATTTT
TRBJ1-1	NA	TRBV28	NA	CASSFSSNTEAFF	TGTGCCAGCAGTTTTTCGTCTAACACTGAAGCTTTCTTT
TRBJ1-1	NA	TRBV11-3	NA	CASSSSRVTEAFF	TGTGCCAGCAGCAGCTCCAGGGTCACTGAAGCTTTCTTT
TRBJ2-3	NA	TRBV7-9	NA	CASSLGITLELTDTQYF	TGTGCCAGCAGCTTAGGAATAACCCTTGAACTCACAGATACGCAGTATTTT
TRBJ1-1	NA	TRBV2	NA	CASIRTVTEAFF	TGTGCCAGCATCCGCACAGTAACTGAAGCTTTCTTT
TRBJ1-2	NA	TRBV28	TRBD1	CASSLAQGAAGYTF	TGTGCCAGCAGTCTGGCGCAGGGGGCTGCTGGCTACACCTTC
TRBJ2-4	NA	TRBV5-1	NA	CASNPTGAKNIQYF	TGCGCCAGCAACCCTACCGGAGCCAAAAACATTCAGTACTTC
TRBJ2-1	NA	TRBV11-3	NA	CASSLEGAQGPQFF	TGTGCCAGCAGCTTAGAAGGGGCCCAGGGGCCCCAGTTCTTC
TRBJ1-2	once	TRBV7-2	NA	CASSLHGALSRYNGYTF	TGTGCCAGCAGCTTACATGGAGCCCTATCCAGATACAATGGCTACACCTTC
TRBJ2-2	NA	TRBV19	TRBD1	CASSIRDRGRPGELFF	TGTGCCAGTAGTATCCGGGACAGGGGGCGCCCCGGGGAGCTGTTTTTT
TRBJ2-7	NA	TRBV5-5	NA	CASSLVTTNSYEQYF	TGTGCCAGCAGCTTGGTTACAACCAACTCCTACGAGCAGTACTTC
TRBJ2-7	NA	TRBV6-6	TRBD2	CASSWTSGSSYEQYF	TGTGCCAGCAGTTGGACTAGCGGGAGCTCCTACGAGCAGTACTTC
TRBJ1-2	NA	TRBV19	NA	CASSRWESVDYGYTF	TGTGCCAGTAGTAGGTGGGAGTCCGTGGACTATGGCTACACCTTC
TRBJ2-2	NA	TRBV18	NA	CASSPKGQKNTGELFF	TGTGCCAGCTCACCTAAAGGACAGAAGAACACCGGGGAGCTGTTTTTT
TRBJ1-3	few	TRBV4-1	NA	CASSRVDDSNTIYF	TGCGCCAGCAGCCGAGTCGACGACTCCAACACCATATATTTT
TRBJ1-1	NA	TRBV12-5	NA	CASGTKGQFTEAFF	TGTGCTAGTGGAACAAAAGGACAGTTCACCGAAGCTTTCTTT
TRBJ2-5	NA	TRBV28	TRBD1	CASSFPGTGKAETQYF	TGTGCCAGCAGTTTTCCTGGGACAGGGAAGGCGGAGACCCAGTACTTC
TRBJ2-7	NA	TRBV5-1	TRBD1	CASSLAGQGGNEQYF	TGCGCCAGCAGCTTGGCCGGACAGGGAGGCAACGAGCAGTACTTC
TRBJ2-7	NA	TRBV28	NA	CASSFNLEASEQYF	TGTGCCAGCAGTTTTAACCTAGAGGCGAGCGAGCAGTACTTC
TRBJ1-3	NA	TRBV6-2/TRBV6-3	TRBD1	CASSHPRDREVLSGNTIYF	TGTGCCAGCAGCCATCCCCGGGACAGAGAAGTCCTCTCTGGAAACACCATATATTTT
TRBJ1-2	NA	TRBV9	NA	CASSALDDSPHGYTF	TGTGCCAGCAGCGCTCTCGATGACAGCCCTCATGGCTACACCTTC
TRBJ1-6	NA	TRBV27	TRBD1	CASGTGVRPLHF	TGTGCCAGCGGGACAGGGGTTAGACCCCTCCACTTT
TRBJ2-3	NA	TRBV2	TRBD2	CASRAGLAGTDTQYF	TGTGCCAGCAGGGCAGGACTAGCGGGCACAGATACGCAGTATTTT
TRBJ1-5	NA	TRBV27	TRBD1	CASSLGQGNQPQHF	TGTGCCAGCAGTCTCGGACAGGGGAATCAGCCCCAGCATTTT
TRBJ2-7	NA	TRBV6-6	TRBD2	CASRLAGNYEQYF	TGTGCCAGCAGACTAGCGGGAAATTACGAGCAGTACTTC
TRBJ2-7	NA	TRBV29-1	TRBD1	CSVGTEYEQYF	TGCAGCGTCGGGACAGAGTACGAGCAGTACTTC
TRBJ2-6	NA	TRBV13	NA	CASSQGLGTGANVLTF	TGTGCCAGCAGCCAGGGGTTAGGAACTGGGGCCAACGTCCTGACTTTC
TRBJ1-1	few	TRBV9	TRBD1	CASSLGGQGTEAFF	TGTGCCAGCAGCCTGGGGGGACAGGGCACTGAAGCTTTCTTT
TRBJ1-5	NA	TRBV5-1	NA	CASSLVAGSQPQHF	TGCGCCAGCAGCTTGGTGGCAGGGTCTCAGCCCCAGCATTTT
TRBJ1-3	NA	TRBV28	TRBD1	CASSRDRIPGNTIYF	TGTGCCAGCAGTCGGGACAGGATCCCTGGAAACACCATATATTTT
TRBJ2-7	NA	TRBV6-5	TRBD2	CASSTSGYEQYF	TGTGCCAGCAGTACTAGCGGTTACGAGCAGTACTTC
TRBJ1-2	NA	TRBV2	TRBD1	CASSFTGDYGYTF	TGTGCCAGCAGTTTTACAGGGGACTATGGCTACACCTTC
TRBJ1-1	NA	TRBV18	TRBD1	CASSPPRTGRTEAFF	TGTGCCAGCTCACCCCCCCGGACAGGGAGAACTGAAGCTTTCTTT